Listed below are T cell receptor beta chains from one sample, sequenced in a study of monozygotic twins with cystic fibrosis. Clones were read by immunoSEQ multiplex PCR, and TCRdb kept only the in-frame ones, dropping some. The sample records 34,000 or so clones, around 90% being singletons. The sample was blood. These receptors were obtained from a girl aged 2-9 years with cystic fibrosis. The CDR3 runs from the conserved cysteine through the conserved F or W. The D gene is left open where the match is weak. The size of a clone is reported for some rows only, either as once, few or many, or as a class for expanded clones.

CDR3 | DNA | V | length | size | D | J
CASQAVGGTYNEQFF | TGCGCCAGCCAGGCGGTCGGGGGCACCTACAATGAGCAGTTCTTC | TRBV5-1 | 15 | NA | NA | TRBJ2-1
CASSQGSSYEQYF | TGTGCCAGCAGCCAGGGAAGCTCCTACGAGCAGTACTTC | TRBV14 | 13 | NA | NA | TRBJ2-7
CASSQTGTGLGTEAFF | TGTGCCAGCAGCCAAACCGGGACAGGGTTGGGCACTGAAGCTTTCTTT | TRBV11-2 | 16 | NA | TRBD1 | TRBJ1-1
CASSFPTRTGGGETQYF | TGTGCCAGCAGCTTTCCAACACGGACGGGCGGCGGGGAGACCCAGTACTTC | TRBV7-9 | 17 | once | NA | TRBJ2-5
CASSVGGTSGKGSIQYF | TGTGCCAGCAGCGTAGGAGGTACTAGCGGGAAGGGAAGCATTCAGTACTTC | TRBV9 | 17 | NA | TRBD2 | TRBJ2-4
CASKQGRYGYTF | TGTGCCAGTAAACAGGGCCGCTATGGCTACACCTTC | TRBV19 | 12 | NA | NA | TRBJ1-2
CSVEAPPGANEQFF | TGCAGCGTTGAAGCACCCCCAGGGGCTAATGAGCAGTTCTTC | TRBV29-1 | 14 | few | NA | TRBJ2-1
CASSLGGTPYEQYF | TGTGCCAGCAGCTTAGGAGGAACCCCCTACGAGCAGTACTTC | TRBV5-4 | 14 | few | NA | TRBJ2-7
CAWSVFGFSPLHF | TGTGCCTGGAGTGTCTTCGGGTTTTCACCCCTCCACTTT | TRBV30 | 13 | NA | NA | TRBJ1-6
CASSWGQGNYEQYF | TGTGCCAGCAGTTGGGGACAGGGAAACTACGAGCAGTACTTC | TRBV27 | 14 | NA | TRBD1 | TRBJ2-7